This T cell receptor beta chain was identified during a study of T cells in Graves' hyperthyroidism and ophthalmopathy. Study results and limitations: Through a model of 13 V-J features, ophthalmopathy was separated from stable hyperthyroidism. Among thyroid clonotypes expanded above 0.001, most also appeared in blood. Progression to ophthalmopathy was predicted a median of 6.5 months early.

CDR1 and CDR2 from the germline V gene are SGHNT and YYREEE (reference sequence). Trimming stripped 3 bases from V and 0 bases from J, with 12 bases between. This CDR3 spans 16 amino acids. The source material, RNA transcripts, was used to amplify TCR beta CDR3 regions. The study used the HTBI primer set for a first-round RT-PCR of the TCR CDR3. A single record per CDR3 protein comes from TCRdb applying MiXCR to the multiplex PCR reads. The repertoire consists of more than 550,000 distinct CDR3 sequences, with 15% to 20% occurring once and the leading ten covering about 16%. A remark on this clonotype: The antigen is not known.

Clinical symptoms, serum thyroxine, TRAb, thyroid ultrasound and orbital computed tomography informed diagnoses. The sequence derives from a man in his fifties or sixties with Graves' hyperthyroidism. The sequencing sample was made of blood. The rearrangement uses TRBV5-4 and TRBJ2-2, with a tentative D call TRBD1 (5 bases). This CDR3 reads CASSSTGAANTGELFF. CDR3 sequence (DNA): TGTGCCAGCAGCTCCACAGGAGCCGCGAACACCGGGGAGCTGTTTTTT.